Following are 20 T cell receptor beta chains from one sample sequenced in a study of cytomegalovirus exposure and HLA in healthy donors (TCRdb year 2017). Library construction relied on the immunoSEQ multiplex PCR assay. For the multiplex PCR, a mixture combining 60 forward primers for TCR Vbeta segments and 13 reverse primers for TCR Jbeta segments was used. TCRdb re-hosts the immuneACCESS table, in-frame sequences only. Its copies lack some clones; in the studies checked, an unresolved V gene accounts for under half of them, and the cause for the rest is not known. Across this sample there are about 59,000 clones, with under 80% seen only once. The ten largest clones add up to almost 7% of the sample. Sequences were obtained from PBMCs. The receptor set was obtained from a man younger than 40 in good health and CMV-seropositive.

The gene calls are TRBV2 and TRBJ1-3, with 7 bases lining up with TRBD1. This CDR3 has 14 residues. V gave up 7 bases and J gave up 4 bases; unmatched junction bases: 7. Germline CDR1 and CDR2: SNHLY and FYNNEI. The DNA of the CDR3 is TGTGCCAGCACACCTCGGGACAGCGGAAACACCATATATTTT. Its translation is CASTPRDSGNTIYF.

V and J are TRBV30 and TRBJ1-3, with 7 bases lining up with TRBD1. Germline V gives CDR1 GTSNPN, CDR2 SVGIG (reference sequence). The length of the CDR3 is 15 residues. V gave up 7 bases and J gave up 0 bases; unmatched junction bases: 9. CDR3 residues: CAYGQALHSGNTIYF. The CDR3 coding sequence is TGTGCCTACGGACAGGCATTACACTCTGGAAACACCATATATTTT.

The rearrangement joins TRBV28 to TRBJ1-1, with 7 bases fitting TRBD1. The CDR3 length is 15 residues. V trimming: 2 bases; J trimming: 1 base; junction bases outside the gene matches: 4. In germline, CDR1 is MDHEN, CDR2 SYDVKM. The CDR3 spells CASSLPRQGNTEAFF. The CDR3 nucleotides are TGTGCCAGCAGTTTACCTCGACAGGGGAACACTGAAGCTTTCTTT.

This clone was recorded once. CDR3: CSTVVAGDPLRTDTQYF. The CDR3 nucleotides are TGCAGCACGGTGGTAGCGGGAGACCCGTTGCGCACAGATACGCAGTATTTT. The genes are TRBV29-1 and TRBJ2-3; 9 positions match TRBD2. Per germline, CDR1 SQVTM and CDR2 ANQGSEA. V gave up 8 bases and J gave up 1 base; unmatched junction bases: 16. There are 17 residues in the CDR3.

The chain uses TRBV7-9 and TRBJ1-1, with D uncertain. The CDR3 is 13 amino acids. Looked up from germline, CDR1 is SEHNR and CDR2 is FQNEAQ (reference sequence). V was clipped by 2 bases and J by 5 bases, with 9 bases between them. The CDR3 DNA is TGTGCCAGCAGCTTAAAATCATTGACTGAAGCTTTCTTT. Encoded protein: CASSLKSLTEAFF. The variable domain in full, with the rest retrieved from reference TRBV7-9 and TRBJ1-1, is DTGVSQNPRHKITKRGQNVTFRCDPISEHNRLYWYRQTLGQGPEFLTYFQNEAQLEKSRLLSDRFSAERPKGSFSTLEIQRTEQGDSAMYLCASSLKSLTEAFFGQGTRLTVV.

This clone was seen a handful of times. The J gene is TRBJ1-1, the V gene TRBV5-4, with 8 bases that match TRBD1. Germline V gene lookup returns CDR1 SGHNT and CDR2 YYREEE (reference sequence). The V segment lost 4 bases and the J segment 4 bases; nucleotides outside the gene matches: 6. The CDR3 totals 14 residues. DNA for the CDR3: TGTGCCAGCAGCCAAGGAGGACAGGGCACTGAAGCTTTCTTT. Translation: CASSQGGQGTEAFF.

V is TRBV6-6 and J is TRBJ1-2; D is undetermined. The CDR3 length is 14 residues. Germline CDR1 and CDR2: MNHNY and SVGAGI (reference sequence). Trimming removed 0 bases at V and 5 bases at J, with 10 bases between. CDR3 sequence (DNA): TGTGCCAGCAGTTACTCGAGCATCGAGTATGGCTACACCTTC. Its translation: CASSYSSIEYGYTF.

This rearrangement joins TRBV11-2 to TRBJ1-2, with 10 positions matching TRBD1. The CDR3 runs 15 residues. Germline V lookup: CDR1 SGHAT, CDR2 FQNNGV. The junction had 7 bases not matched to a gene; V was cut back by 5 bases and J by 4 bases. CDR3: CASSADRGPIYGYTF. In nucleotides, the CDR3 is TGTGCCAGCAGCGCCGACAGGGGGCCGATCTATGGCTACACCTTC.

The rearrangement joins TRBV28 to TRBJ1-2, with D uncertain. V dropped 5 bases and J dropped 8 bases, with 9 bases sitting between them. This CDR3 comprises 11 residues. CDR1 MDHEN and CDR2 SYDVKM come from the germline V gene. In DNA form, the CDR3 reads TGTGCCAGCAGTACGACATGGGGCTACACCTTC. Protein product: CASSTTWGYTF.

V usage is TRBV6-5 and J usage is TRBJ1-5; no definite D call. The germline gives CDR1 MNHEY, CDR2 SVGAGI. CDR3 length equals 14 residues. V dropped 5 bases and J dropped 2 bases, with 10 bases sitting between them. The CDR3 spells CASSPIMGNQPQHF. The CDR3 nucleotides read TGTGCCAGCAGTCCTATAATGGGCAATCAGCCCCAGCATTTT.

There are a few counts of this clone. The rearrangement joins TRBV6-1 to TRBJ2-1; no reliable D call. The CDR3 is 11 residues long. CDR1 and CDR2 (germline): MNHNS, SASEGT. V was pared by 5 bases and J by 12 bases, with 11 bases between. The CDR3 nucleotides are TGTGCCAGCAGTTTCCTAAAGTGGCAGTTCTTC. The encoded protein is CASSFLKWQFF.

The CDR3 sequence: CASSFGGEQYF. The DNA for the CDR3 is TGTGCCAGCAGCTTCGGAGGCGAGCAGTACTTC. The genes are TRBV11-2 and TRBJ2-7; tentative D call: TRBD2 (5 bases). Between the trimmed V and J ends, which lost 3 bases and 6 bases, there was a span of 6 bases. This CDR3 is built from 11 residues. Per germline, CDR1 SGHAT and CDR2 FQNNGV.

The rearrangement links TRBV27 to TRBJ2-1; the D gene is possibly TRBD2 (6 bases). There are 15 residues in the CDR3. Deletions cut 2 bases from V and 1 base from J, with 9 bases between. CDR1 and CDR2 (germline): MNHEY, SMNVEV (reference sequence). The CDR3 DNA reads as TGTGCCAGCAGTTTACGTCTAGCGTCCTACAATGAGCAGTTCTTC. Amino acids: CASSLRLASYNEQFF.

The V gene is TRBV6-6, the J gene TRBJ2-5, with TRBD1 matching 8 bases. CDR1 and CDR2 from the germline V gene are MNHNY and SVGAGI (reference sequence). The CDR3 spans 14 residues. Trimming removed 4 bases from V and 5 bases from J; junction bases left unmatched: 6. The CDR3 nucleotides are TGTGCCAGCAGTTTAGACAGGGGTCTGGAGACCCAGTACTTC. Residues: CASSLDRGLETQYF.

The chain carries TRBV7-9 and TRBJ1-2, with TRBD1 matching 7 bases. The CDR3 sequence is 16 residues long. J was trimmed by 1 base and V by 3 bases; bases with no gene match: 8. Germline CDR1 is SEHNR and CDR2 is FQNEAQ (reference sequence). As DNA, the CDR3 is TGTGCCAGCAGCTTCCTAAAAGGGGGCGTTAACTATGGCTACACCTTC. Protein product: CASSFLKGGVNYGYTF.

This chain joins TRBV21-1 and TRBJ1-1; the D segment call TRBD1 is taken from the table without a DNA check. TRBV21-1 is given as a pseudogene. The length of the CDR3 is 16 residues. The CDR3 reads CASSKRDKDPVTEAFF. The CDR3 DNA follows: TGTGCCAGCAGCAAAAGGGACAAAGATCCCGTCACTGAAGCTTTCTTT.

Remarks on this clone: Mismatch with germline at one junction end may stem from a read error. The gene calls are TRBV7-7 and TRBJ2-2; D may be TRBD1 (6 bases). The germline CDR1 and CDR2 sequences are SSHAT and FNYEAQ (reference sequence). The CDR3 is 14 amino acids. The DNA of the CDR3 is TGTGCTAGCAGCTTTGGGACACCCACCGGGGAGCTGTTTTTT. This gives the protein CASSFGTPTGELFF.

The CDR3: CASSRTGEAFF. CDR3 in DNA: TGTGCCAGCAGTAGGACAGGGGAAGCTTTCTTT. The gene calls are TRBV6-6 and TRBJ1-1; 8 positions match TRBD1. The J segment lost 8 bases and the V segment lost 5 bases, leaving 1 base of the junction unmatched. Germline assignment: CDR1 MNHNY and CDR2 SVGAGI (reference sequence). CDR3 length: 11 residues.

V gene TRBV30 combines with J gene TRBJ2-7; D perhaps matches TRBD2 (5 bases). V dropped 8 bases and J dropped 6 bases, with 14 bases sitting between them. CDR1 is GTSNPN, CDR2 SVGIG, per germline (reference sequence). The CDR3 is 11 residues long. CDR3 amino acids: CAGERKTEQYF. CDR3 in DNA: TGTGCCGGCGAGCGGAAAACCGAGCAGTACTTC.

The rearrangement uses TRBV11-3 and TRBJ2-3; TRBD2 matches at 12 bases. The CDR3 extends over 17 amino acids. Germline assignment: CDR1 SGHNT and CDR2 YENEEA. Losses at the gene ends were 1 base for V and 10 bases for J; bases not matched to a gene: 12. In nucleotides, the CDR3 is TGTGCCAGCAGCTTAGGCGGGCTAGCGGGGGGGGCTATGGCGCAGTATTTT. Translated, it gives CASSLGGLAGGAMAQYF. The whole variable domain, filled in from reference TRBV11-3 and TRBJ2-3, reads EAGVVQSPRYKIIEKKQPVAFWCNPISGHNTLYWYLQNLGQGPELLIRYENEEAVDDSQLPKDRFSAERLKGVDSTLKIQPAELGDSAVYLCASSLGGLAGGAMAQYFGPGTRLTVL.